This is a list of T cell receptor beta chains from one sample in a study of blood T cell repertoires in COVID-19. The repertoire was sequenced with immunoSEQ multiplex PCR; TCRdb's copy has only in-frame clones and lacks some. This table has about 240,000 clones, around four fifths appearing once. The sample consisted of peripheral blood. These receptors all come from a woman between 55 and 75 years old with active or convalescent COVID-19. Each CDR3 is given with its conserved first and last residue. A D gene is named only where the DNA matches it firmly. Size is omitted from some rows. Given values are once, few, many or a class for expanded clones.

abundance,v_gene,d_gene,j_gene,CDR3aa,CDR3nt
.,TRBV5-5,TRBD1,TRBJ1-2,CASSQGTGGTGGYTF,TGTGCCAGCAGCCAAGGGACAGGGGGAACAGGTGGCTACACCTTC
once,TRBV20-1,.,TRBJ1-2,CSVSGTRGYRGYGYTF,TGCAGTGTTAGTGGGACAAGGGGCTATCGTGGCTATGGCTACACCTTC
.,TRBV27,TRBD2,TRBJ2-1,CASSSIFGGGSNEQFF,TGTGCCAGCAGTTCCATTTTCGGGGGGGGTTCCAATGAGCAGTTCTTC
.,TRBV19,TRBD1,TRBJ2-5,CASSLPGGARETQYF,TGTGCCAGTAGTCTACCAGGGGGTGCGAGAGAGACCCAGTACTTC
.,TRBV7-9,TRBD1,TRBJ2-3,CASSLGTASGTDTQYF,TGTGCCAGCAGCCTCGGGACAGCTTCGGGCACAGATACGCAGTATTTT
.,TRBV2,TRBD2,TRBJ2-1,CASSEALGLAGVRSYNEQFF,TGTGCCAGCAGTGAAGCGCTTGGACTAGCGGGAGTAAGGTCCTACAATGAGCAGTTCTTC
.,TRBV10-2,TRBD2,TRBJ2-1,CASRDFVREVDEQFF,TGCGCCAGCAGGGATTTCGTGCGGGAGGTAGATGAGCAGTTCTTC
.,TRBV4-2,.,TRBJ2-1,CASSQGTGPTYNEQFF,TGTGCCAGCAGCCAGGGTACAGGGCCTACCTACAATGAGCAGTTCTTC
once,TRBV12-5,TRBD1,TRBJ1-2,CASGRGQGRGYGYTF,TGTGCTAGTGGTCGTGGACAGGGAAGGGGCTATGGCTACACCTTC
.,TRBV25-1,.,TRBJ1-4,CASSAREANEKLFF,TGTGCCAGCAGTGCCCGCGAGGCTAATGAAAAACTGTTTTTT
.,TRBV7-2,TRBD1,TRBJ2-2,CASSYGQGDGELFF,TGTGCCAGCAGCTACGGACAGGGGGACGGGGAGCTGTTTTTT
.,TRBV11-3,.,TRBJ1-1,CASSSSRWVQGTYTEAFF,TGTGCCAGCAGCTCTAGCCGTTGGGTACAGGGCACTTACACTGAAGCTTTCTTT
.,TRBV11-2,TRBD2,TRBJ2-1,CASSSDGSGGSYNEQFF,TGTGCCAGCAGCTCTGACGGTAGCGGGGGGTCCTACAATGAGCAGTTCTTC
.,TRBV28,TRBD1,TRBJ1-2,CASSLRTGPKDTF,TGTGCCAGCAGTTTAAGGACAGGCCCAAAGGACACCTTC
.,TRBV5-1,.,TRBJ2-1,CASSLARGTYNEQFF,TGCGCCAGCAGCTTGGCCAGGGGTACTTACAATGAGCAGTTCTTC
.,TRBV14,.,TRBJ1-2,CASSQGFGVGGYTF,TGTGCCAGCAGCCAAGGATTCGGCGTCGGGGGCTACACCTTC
few,TRBV18,TRBD1,TRBJ1-5,CASSQTGGGGSQPQHF,TGTGCCAGCTCGCAAACAGGGGGAGGGGGTAGTCAGCCCCAGCATTTT
.,TRBV28,.,TRBJ1-6,CASSSFPQGGNSPLHF,TGTGCCAGCAGTTCCTTCCCTCAGGGAGGTAATTCACCCCTCCACTTT
.,TRBV30,.,TRBJ2-1,CAWTPRGDGSEQFF,TGTGCCTGGACCCCACGAGGTGATGGAAGTGAGCAGTTCTTC
.,TRBV5-6,.,TRBJ1-4,CASSQKSRASEKLFF,TGTGCCAGCAGCCAGAAATCGAGGGCCTCCGAAAAACTGTTTTTT
few,TRBV2,.,TRBJ1-2,CASSEGTEYGYTF,TGTGCCAGCAGTGAAGGGACAGAGTATGGCTACACCTTC
.,TRBV6-4,.,TRBJ2-2,CASSWDTTGELFF,TGTGCCAGCAGTTGGGACACAACCGGGGAGCTGTTTTTT
.,TRBV4-1,TRBD2,TRBJ2-2,CASSQAGGYTGELFF,TGCGCCAGCAGCCAAGCGGGGGGGTACACCGGGGAGCTGTTTTTT
.,TRBV5-1,.,TRBJ1-2,CASSTAGDGYTF,TGCGCCAGCAGCACGGCAGGGGACGGCTACACCTTC
.,TRBV9,TRBD1,TRBJ2-7,CASSPSGTGLYEQYF,TGTGCCAGCAGCCCCTCCGGGACAGGGCTCTACGAGCAGTACTTC
.,TRBV7-2,TRBD2,TRBJ2-3,CASSLILAGGADTQYF,TGTGCCAGCAGCTTAATTCTAGCGGGGGGGGCAGATACGCAGTATTTT
.,TRBV3-1/TRBV3-2,.,TRBJ1-3,CASSFNGGGRNTIYF,TGTGCCAGCAGCTTTAACGGGGGGGGCAGAAACACCATATATTTT
.,TRBV2,TRBD1,TRBJ1-4,CASLPDRGNEKLFF,TGTGCCAGCCTGCCGGACAGGGGAAATGAAAAACTGTTTTTT
.,TRBV5-6,TRBD2,TRBJ2-2,CASSLAYTGLNTGELFF,TGTGCCAGCAGCTTGGCGTACACGGGACTAAACACCGGGGAGCTGTTTTTT
.,TRBV11-2,.,TRBJ2-5,CASSPTAWQETQYF,TGTGCCAGCAGCCCGACAGCGTGGCAAGAGACCCAGTACTTC
.,TRBV10-3,TRBD1,TRBJ1-1,CAISESLGGRNTEAFF,TGTGCCATCAGTGAGTCGTTAGGGGGCAGGAACACTGAAGCTTTCTTT
.,TRBV7-9,.,TRBJ1-2,CASSLAKEDYGYTF,TGTGCCAGCAGCTTAGCTAAGGAGGACTATGGCTACACCTTC
.,TRBV4-2,.,TRBJ2-2,CASSQDLRGVGTGELFF,TGTGCCAGCAGCCAAGATCTGCGGGGAGTGGGCACCGGGGAGCTGTTTTTT
.,TRBV5-1,TRBD1,TRBJ1-1,CASSYRTGYPDTEAFF,TGCGCCAGCAGCTATAGGACAGGGTACCCTGACACTGAAGCTTTCTTT
.,TRBV9,TRBD2,TRBJ2-3,CASSVRGRAADTQYF,TGTGCCAGCAGCGTACGCGGGAGGGCCGCAGATACGCAGTATTTT
many,TRBV12-3/TRBV12-4,TRBD1,TRBJ1-2,CASGGTDTYGYTF,TGTGCCAGCGGGGGGACAGACACCTATGGCTACACCTTC
.,TRBV21-1,.,TRBJ1-1,CASSKGEGVAEAFF,TGTGCCAGCAGCAAGGGAGAGGGGGTGGCTGAAGCTTTCTTT
once,TRBV7-2,.,TRBJ2-7,CASSLAYSDEQYF,TGTGCCAGCAGCTTAGCATACTCCGACGAGCAGTACTTC
.,TRBV6-5,.,TRBJ2-3,CASSYSRSSGEQYF,TGTGCCAGCAGTTACTCGAGAAGCAGCGGTGAGCAGTATTTT
once,TRBV7-9,.,TRBJ2-5,CASSEPGVETQYF,TGTGCCAGCAGCGAACCAGGTGTGGAGACCCAGTACTTC
.,TRBV7-9,TRBD1,TRBJ2-1,CASTLGQGVRNEQFF,TGTGCCAGCACCCTAGGGCAGGGGGTCAGGAATGAGCAGTTCTTC
once,TRBV3-1/TRBV3-2,.,TRBJ2-3,CASSQVGTGKDTQYF,TGTGCCAGCAGCCAAGTAGGAACAGGGAAAGATACGCAGTATTTT
once,TRBV29-1,TRBD2,TRBJ2-1,CSVEDSRAGSYNEQFF,TGCAGCGTTGAAGATAGCCGAGCGGGATCCTACAATGAGCAGTTCTTC
.,TRBV6-5,.,TRBJ2-3,CASSYSASTDTQYF,TGTGCCAGCAGTTACTCGGCTAGCACAGATACGCAGTATTTT
.,TRBV5-5,TRBD1,TRBJ2-2,CASSWGTATGELFF,TGTGCCAGCAGCTGGGGGACAGCCACCGGGGAGCTGTTTTTT
.,TRBV2,.,TRBJ2-1,CASRVNEQFF,TGTGCCAGCCGGGTCAATGAGCAGTTCTTC
.,TRBV6-5,TRBD1,TRBJ1-5,CASRRQGRSQPQHF,TGTGCCAGCAGGAGACAGGGGAGGAGTCAGCCCCAGCATTTT
.,TRBV6-5,.,TRBJ2-7,CASSYSVARGYEQYF,TGTGCCAGCAGTTACTCGGTAGCCCGGGGATACGAGCAGTACTTC
few,TRBV19,.,TRBJ1-1,CASTRGGKNTEAFF,TGTGCCAGTACCCGGGGGGGGAAGAACACTGAAGCTTTCTTT
.,TRBV18,TRBD1,TRBJ1-2,CASSPRRDREDGYTF,TGTGCCAGCTCACCCCGCCGGGACAGGGAAGATGGCTACACCTTC
once,TRBV5-5,TRBD1,TRBJ1-4,CASSWSPGTGRGEKLFF,TGTGCCAGCAGCTGGAGCCCCGGGACAGGGCGGGGAGAAAAACTGTTTTTT
.,TRBV29-1,.,TRBJ1-1,CSVWSPTSNTEAFF,TGCAGCGTTTGGTCCCCCACATCGAACACTGAAGCTTTCTTT
few,TRBV3-1/TRBV3-2,.,TRBJ1-2,CASSPGGNGYTF,TGTGCCAGCAGCCCCGGGGGAAATGGCTACACCTTC
.,TRBV5-1,.,TRBJ2-2,CASSKQGFANTGELFF,TGCGCCAGCAGCAAACAGGGTTTCGCGAACACCGGGGAGCTGTTTTTT
.,TRBV4-1,.,TRBJ1-2,CASSQGIAGNYGYTF,TGCGCCAGCAGCCAAGGCATCGCAGGGAACTATGGCTACACCTTC
.,TRBV30,.,TRBJ1-1,CAWSVPGGFTEAFF,TGTGCCTGGAGTGTACCCGGGGGATTCACTGAAGCTTTCTTT
once,TRBV29-1,.,TRBJ1-3,CSAAPGDSGNTIYF,TGCAGCGCCGCGCCAGGCGACTCTGGAAACACCATATATTTT